The present TCR beta chain was sequenced within a study of T cells after yellow fever vaccination. General observations from the study: Boosting was followed by the reappearance of most primary-vaccination clones (around 96% CD4, roughly 90% CD8).

The V and J ends lost 3 bases and 0 bases respectively, with 11 bases between them. Germline assignment: CDR1 DFQATT and CDR2 SNEGSKA (reference sequence). The CDR3 is made up of 14 amino acids. Via MiXCR, TCRdb re-called the 5' RACE reads, giving one row per CDR3 protein. The sample consists of roughly 120,000 distinct CDR3 sequences, roughly 7.9% of them appearing once. This clonotype was seen repeatedly, ten times or more. The antigen is not known. The sequence derives from a man between 18 and 35 years old who received the YFV17D yellow fever vaccine. The material sequenced was CD4+ T cells sorted from PBMCs, taken around 45 days after the first yellow fever vaccination. The rearrangement joins TRBV20-1 to TRBJ1-1; D gene uncertain. DNA for the CDR3: TGCAGTGCTAGTCAAGGTTTTATGAACACTGAAGCTTTCTTT. Its protein product is CSASQGFMNTEAFF.